The 17 T cell receptor beta chains reported below all come from one sample, sequenced in a study of blood T cells in healthy people across ages. Together with a sample-barcoded 5' primer, a J-beta primer mix was included in a second PCR lasting roughly 6 to 12 cycles. TCRdb re-analysed the 5' RACE reads in MiXCR, keeping a single row per CDR3 protein. Here the sample spans about 1.1 million distinct CDR3 sequences, 35% to 45% being singletons. The source material was blood. These receptors originate from a man between 18 and 35 years old in good health.

This clonotype has more than one count but fewer than ten. This chain uses TRBV3-1 with TRBJ2-3, with D unclear. The CDR3 has 18 residues. Trimming removed 4 bases at V and 2 bases at J, with 22 bases between. Per germline, CDR1 LGHDT and CDR2 YNNKEL (reference sequence). The CDR3 DNA reads as TGTGCCAGCAGCCCCGTTCATGTATCAGCGATATACACAGATACGCAGTATTTT. Encoded protein: CASSPVHVSAIYTDTQYF.

The chain links TRBV14 to TRBJ2-2; TRBD2 matches 12 bases. This CDR3 has 17 residues. Germline CDR1 SGHDN, CDR2 FVKESK. V lost 2 bases to trimming and J lost 7 bases; unmatched junction nucleotides: 8. The CDR3 sequence: CASSQRNGLAGSGELFF. The DNA of the CDR3 is TGTGCCAGCAGCCAACGGAATGGACTAGCGGGGAGCGGGGAGCTGTTTTTT.

The V gene is TRBV28, the J gene TRBJ2-3; tentative D call: TRBD2 (5 bases). There are 18 residues in the CDR3. Trimming removed 1 base at V and 0 bases at J, with 17 bases between. Per germline, CDR1 MDHEN and CDR2 SYDVKM. CDR3 region: CASSLSSRRVQSTDTQYF. The CDR3, as DNA: TGTGCCAGCAGTTTATCCTCGAGGCGGGTTCAAAGCACAGATACGCAGTATTTT.

The chain has TRBV25-1 and TRBJ1-6, with D hard to call. Germline V gene sequence: CDR1 MGHDK, CDR2 SYGVNS. The CDR3 spans 14 residues. Trimming stripped 1 base from V and 11 bases from J, with 12 bases between. The CDR3 DNA is TGTGCCAGCAGTGAATCGGATGCAGGTGCACCCCTCCACTTT. It yields the protein CASSESDAGAPLHF.

V is TRBV27 and J is TRBJ1-2; 8 nucleotides agree with TRBD1. This CDR3 is 14 amino acids long. V dropped 6 bases and J dropped 5; count of bases not matched to a gene: 8. Germline values: CDR1 MNHEY, CDR2 SMNVEV (reference sequence). The CDR3 reads CASRGRDRRYGYTF. The DNA for the CDR3 is TGTGCCAGCAGGGGCCGGGACAGGAGGTATGGCTACACCTTC.

This clonotype was counted ten times or more. The genes are TRBV6-2 or TRBV6-3 and TRBJ1-2; D gene uncertain. The length of the CDR3 is 13 residues. Trimming shortened V by 5 bases and J by 2 bases, and 9 bases separated the two germline ends. The germline V gene encodes CDR1 MNHEY and CDR2 SVGEGT. The CDR3 loop is CASSPTLNYGYTF. CDR3 DNA: TGTGCCAGCAGTCCGACTTTAAACTATGGCTACACCTTC.

This clonotype turned up a few times. The chain combines TRBV28 with TRBJ1-2; possible D gene TRBD1, 6 bases. The CDR3 has 14 residues. CDR1 MDHEN and CDR2 SYDVKM come from the germline V gene. Trimming pared 8 bases from V and 8 bases from J, leaving 21 bases between. CDR3 nucleotide sequence: TGTGCCAGCGGACCTCAGGGGTTTCCTAGGGGCTACACCTTC. Translated, it gives CASGPQGFPRGYTF.

V and J are TRBV27 and TRBJ2-3; perhaps TRBD1 as D (8 bases). This CDR3 region has 16 residues. The germline V and J ends were trimmed by 8 bases and 3 bases, with 21 bases remaining between them. Looked up from germline, CDR1 is MNHEY and CDR2 is SMNVEV (reference sequence). The CDR3 nucleotides are TGTGCCAGCTATTCAGGGGGCAGGGAGGGGACAGATACGCAGTATTTT. It specifies CASYSGGREGTDTQYF.

This clonotype has only a few counts. The chain has TRBV4-3 and TRBJ2-1; TRBD1 matches at 7 bases. The J call may be in error: the DNA end matches TRBJ2-7 better. Per germline, CDR1 LGHNA and CDR2 YSLEER. The CDR3 length is 15 residues. This CDR3 is CASSVGQDSYNEQYF. CDR3 DNA: TGCGCCAGCAGCGTCGGACAGGATTCCTACAATGAGCAGTACTTC.

This clonotype was detected a few times. The genes are TRBV19 and TRBJ2-5, with D hard to call. V gave up 6 bases and J gave up 5 bases, with 16 bases separating them. Germline V lookup: CDR1 LNHDA, CDR2 SQIVND (reference sequence). The CDR3 is 14 residues long. The CDR3 nucleotides are TGTGCCAGTAGCCTTCTCCCCCCGAAGGAGACCCAGTACTTC. Amino acid sequence: CASSLLPPKETQYF. The complete variable domain, with remaining parts taken from reference TRBV19 and TRBJ2-5, reads DGGITQSPKYLFRKEGQNVTLSCEQNLNHDAMYWYRQDPGQGLRLIYYSQIVNDFQKGDIAEGYSVSREKKESFPLTVTSAQKNPTAFYLCASSLLPPKETQYFGPGTRLLVL.

This clonotype appeared a few times. The junction departs from the called germline gene at one end, perhaps through a read error. The chain joins TRBV20-1 to TRBJ2-2; D not certain. CDR3 length: 13 amino acids. Germline V gene data show CDR1 as DFQATT and CDR2 as SNEGSKA (reference sequence). In DNA form, the CDR3 reads TGCAGCGCTAGAAGGAGCCTCGGGGGGGAGCTGTTTTTT. Encoded protein: CSARRSLGGELFF.

Only a few counts were recorded for this clonotype. V gene TRBV27 combines with J gene TRBJ1-4; D not resolved. The CDR3 loop spans 15 amino acids. V was trimmed by 5 bases and J by 7 bases, leaving 17 bases between them. CDR1 is MNHEY and CDR2 is SMNVEV in the germline V gene (reference sequence). In nucleotides, the CDR3 is TGTGCCAGCAGTCTAAGTTCGGAGAATAGTGAAAAACTGTTTTTT. Translation: CASSLSSENSEKLFF.

The chain carries TRBV20-1 and TRBJ1-6, with 7 bases matching TRBD1. Germline V CDR1 and CDR2: DFQATT, SNEGSKA (reference sequence). V trimming: 3 bases; J trimming: 2 bases; junction bases outside the gene matches: 7. There are 16 residues in the CDR3. In nucleotides, the CDR3 is TGCAGTGCTAGCATGACAGGGACGGCCTATAATTCACCCCTCCACTTT. Encoded protein: CSASMTGTAYNSPLHF.

The rearrangement joins TRBV4-3 to TRBJ1-1; D unclear. In germline, CDR1 is LGHNA, CDR2 YSLEER. Trimming cost V 0 bases and J 2 bases, with 13 bases left between them. The CDR3 covers 16 residues. This chain's CDR3 is CASSQENAISNTEAFF. For the CDR3, the DNA is TGCGCCAGCAGCCAAGAAAACGCCATAAGTAACACTGAAGCTTTCTTT.

V usage is TRBV5-6 and J usage is TRBJ2-4, with 7 bases lining up with TRBD2. The CDR3 contains 14 residues. With 0 bases clipped from V and 9 bases from J, the junction kept 6 bases outside the gene matches. From germline, CDR1 is SGHDT and CDR2 YYEEEE. The CDR3 coding sequence is TGTGCCAGCAGCTTGGGACTAGCAGAAGGCATTCAGTACTTC. Translation: CASSLGLAEGIQYF.

The rearrangement links TRBV12-3 or TRBV12-4 to TRBJ1-5, with D possibly TRBD1 on 5 matching bases. CDR3 length: 15 amino acids. V was trimmed by 3 bases and J by 4 bases, leaving 13 bases between them. In nucleotides, the CDR3 is TGTGCCAGCAGTTTTGTAGGCAGGGCGAATCAGCCCCAGCATTTT. This codes for CASSFVGRANQPQHF.

This rearrangement joins TRBV29-1 to TRBJ2-1; either TRBD1 or TRBD2 may supply D (6 bases each). The CDR3 spans 13 residues. The ends were cut back, 8 bases at V and 10 bases at J, with 21 bases in the middle. Germline CDR1 is SQVTM and CDR2 is ANQGSEA. The CDR3 spells CSSRGGEAREQFF. Here the CDR3 DNA reads TGCAGCAGCAGGGGTGGGGAGGCCCGGGAGCAGTTCTTC.